The sequence of this T cell receptor beta chain was determined in a study of regulatory T cells in long-lasting Graves disease. Construction of the TCR beta libraries employed iRepertoire HTBI primers in conjunction with Arm-PCR of CDR3 regions. TCRdb recomputed calls from the multiplex PCR reads with MiXCR, one row per CDR3 protein. The sample yields approximately 400,000 distinct CDR3 sequences, 12% seen once. CDR3 length: 12 amino acids. V lost 5 bases and J lost 4, with 11 bases in between. In germline, CDR1 is DFQATT, CDR2 SNEGSKA (reference sequence). Time point reported: newly diagnosed GD, antithyroid drugs for less than 3 months. The TCR library was made from RNA extracted from PBMCs. These same data were also listed under a study on T cells in Graves' hyperthyroidism and ophthalmopathy.

V gene TRBV20-1 combines with J gene TRBJ1-2; D uncertain. The clonotype originates from a woman aged 18-35 years with Graves disease. The starting material was peripheral blood mononuclear cells (PBMCs), obtained at new diagnosis, from a patient treated with antithyroid drugs. The CDR3: CSAVGPPYGYTF. The CDR3 DNA sequence: TGCAGTGCTGTAGGACCACCCTATGGCTACACCTTC.